Reported below is one TCR beta chain. Its antigen is still unknown. PCR was performed a second time for about 7 to 11 cycles using a sample-barcoded 5' primer and a J-beta primer mix. TCRdb passed the 5' RACE reads through MiXCR, listing each CDR3 protein once. The data hold about 970,000 distinct CDR3 sequences, with roughly 51% observed a single time. In germline, CDR1 is SEHNR, CDR2 FQNEAQ (reference sequence). The germline V and J ends were trimmed by 5 bases and 1 base, with 11 bases remaining between them. This CDR3 has 14 amino acids. The sample is drawn from a study of blood T cells in healthy people across ages. Regarding the study as a whole: Diversity was estimated from one million T cells, and these estimates were considered underestimates. Relative to aged donors, long-lived donors carried more naive CD4+ cells and displayed higher diversity.

The chain combines TRBV7-9 with TRBJ1-1; D perhaps matches TRBD1 (5 bases). Sequenced: blood. The origin of this receptor is a woman aged 55 to 70 in good health. The CDR3 is CASSHTTGNTEAFF. In DNA, the CDR3 is TGTGCCAGCAGCCATACTACAGGGAACACTGAAGCTTTCTTT.